This is a list of T cell receptor beta chains from one sample in a study of CD8 T cells in ankylosing spondylitis. TCRdb reprocessed the 5' RACE reads with MiXCR, giving one entry per CDR3 protein. The sample lists 670,000 or so distinct CDR3 sequences, roughly 20% occurring once. Sequencing used blood, either unsorted or a sorted T cell fraction (not recorded which). The receptors were sampled from a male donor with ankylosing spondylitis. CDR3s include the opening cysteine and the closing phenylalanine or tryptophan. A D gene is named only where the DNA matches it firmly. The size field is filled for only some rows; it gives once, few, many or a size class.

v_call	clone_size	d_call	j_call	cdr3_nt	cdr3_aa
TRBV12-3/TRBV12-4	-	-	TRBJ2-1	TGTGCCAGCAGTTCTTTCGCGGAAAGTTACAATGAGCAGTTCTTC	CASSSFAESYNEQFF
TRBV9	-	-	TRBJ1-2	TGTGCCAGCAGCGTAGACCCTGGGGGCCTTGGCTATGGCTACACCTTC	CASSVDPGGLGYGYTF
TRBV12-3/TRBV12-4	many	TRBD2	TRBJ2-7	TGTGCCAGCGCTAGCGGGAGCTACGAGCAGTACTTC	CASASGSYEQYF
TRBV12-3/TRBV12-4	-	TRBD2	TRBJ2-1	TGTGCCAGCACCCGACCCGGGGGGTACTACAATGAGCAGTTCTTC	CASTRPGGYYNEQFF
TRBV12-3/TRBV12-4	many	TRBD1	TRBJ2-3	TGTGCCAGCAGTGTCCAGACAGGGCTGGGCACAGATACGCAGTATTTT	CASSVQTGLGTDTQYF
TRBV7-3	-	TRBD2	TRBJ2-3	TGTGCCAGCAGCCCCACCCGGACTAGCGGGATAGGAGATACGCAGTATTTT	CASSPTRTSGIGDTQYF
TRBV20-1	-	TRBD2	TRBJ2-7	TGCAGTGCTAGAGACGATACTAGCGGATCGATGGGCGAGCAGTACTTC	CSARDDTSGSMGEQYF
TRBV4-1	-	TRBD2	TRBJ2-7	TGCGCCAGCAGCGAAACCAGCGGGGGCTACGAGCAGTACTTC	CASSETSGGYEQYF
TRBV12-3/TRBV12-4	-	TRBD1	TRBJ1-1	TGTGCCAGCAGTTTTGGGGGACAGATTGAAGCTTTCTTT	CASSFGGQIEAFF
TRBV27	-	-	TRBJ2-1	TGTGCCTCGCGGGACTCCATTTACAATGAGCAGTTCTTC	CASRDSIYNEQFF
TRBV5-5	-	-	TRBJ1-6	TGTGCCAGCAGCCTGAACCGGGACGGGAACTCCTATAATTCACCCCTCCACTTT	CASSLNRDGNSYNSPLHF
TRBV20-1	many	-	TRBJ1-1	TGCAGTGCTAGGGAGAGGGATTGGACTGAAGCTTTCTTT	CSARERDWTEAFF
TRBV12-3/TRBV12-4	few	-	TRBJ2-5	TGTGCCAGCAGTTCTAACGGGAGAGTCGTAGGAGAGACCCAGTACTTC	CASSSNGRVVGETQYF
TRBV12-3/TRBV12-4	few	-	TRBJ1-2	TGTGCCAGCAGCCTAGGGGGGTCCACCTATGGCTACACCTTC	CASSLGGSTYGYTF
TRBV12-3/TRBV12-4	-	-	TRBJ1-1	TGTGCCAGCAGTTTGCAGGCGACATCGAACACTGAAGCTTTCTTT	CASSLQATSNTEAFF
TRBV5-1	-	-	TRBJ2-7	TGCGCCAGCAGCTTGAAGGGGGTCCATTTCGAGCAGTACTTC	CASSLKGVHFEQYF
TRBV15	few	-	TRBJ2-5	TGTGCCACCAGCAGAGATATCGGGTCTGAGGAGACCCAGTACTTC	CATSRDIGSEETQYF
TRBV3-1	few	-	TRBJ2-5	TGTGCCAGCAGCCAAGGGGGCCTAAAAGAGACCCAGTACTTC	CASSQGGLKETQYF
TRBV6-1	few	-	TRBJ2-2	TGTGCCAGCAACTCACGTGGGAACACCGGGGAGCTGTTTTTT	CASNSRGNTGELFF
TRBV12-3/TRBV12-4	few	TRBD2	TRBJ2-3	TGTGCCAGCAGCTCCGGGACTAGCAGCACAGATACGCAGTATTTT	CASSSGTSSTDTQYF
TRBV2	few	-	TRBJ2-7	TGTGCCAGCAGTGAAATGGTACGCGAGCAGTACTTC	CASSEMVREQYF
TRBV29-1	once	-	TRBJ1-5	TGCAGCGCGACCGGACCGAATCAGCCCCAGCATTTT	CSATGPNQPQHF
TRBV20-1	-	-	TRBJ1-1	TGCAGTGCTAGAGATCGTGAGCGACATACGAACACTGAAGCTTTCTTT	CSARDRERHTNTEAFF
TRBV6-1	-	-	TRBJ1-5	TGTGCCAACGGGACTACTACTTTCAATCAGCCCCAGCATTTT	CANGTTTFNQPQHF
TRBV10-3	-	-	TRBJ2-5	TGTGCCATCAGTGATGACGGCCAAGAGACCCAGTACTTC	CAISDDGQETQYF
TRBV7-2	few	TRBD1	TRBJ1-5	TGTGCCAGCAGCCAAGGCGGGACAGGGGAACAGCCCCAGCATTTT	CASSQGGTGEQPQHF
TRBV20-1	many	TRBD2	TRBJ2-5	TGCAGTGCGCCGAGACTAGCGTCCATAGAGACCCAGTACTTC	CSAPRLASIETQYF
TRBV10-3	few	-	TRBJ1-2	TGTGCCATCAGTGACGGCAGTAACTATGGCTACACCTTC	CAISDGSNYGYTF
TRBV27	few	-	TRBJ2-2	TGTGCCAGCAGTGAGGGGATGGATACCGGGGAGCTGTTTTTT	CASSEGMDTGELFF
TRBV10-3	-	-	TRBJ2-1	TGTGCCATCAGTGAGTCGGCCCAGGTCCATGAGCAGTTCTTC	CAISESAQVHEQFF
TRBV20-1	many	TRBD1	TRBJ1-1	TGCAGTGCTAGACGTGGTGGGACAGGGGAAACTGAAGCTTTCTTT	CSARRGGTGETEAFF
TRBV29-1	few	-	TRBJ2-4	TGCAGCGTTGAAGGGGGCCCCACGGGGGCCTCAAACATTCAGTACTTC	CSVEGGPTGASNIQYF
TRBV9	-	-	TRBJ1-2	TGTGCCAGCAGCGTAGCCGAGGGGGGCTCTGGCTACACCTTC	CASSVAEGGSGYTF
TRBV12-3/TRBV12-4	-	TRBD2	TRBJ2-5	TGTGCCAGCACCTACGGGGGGGAGACCCAGTACTTC	CASTYGGETQYF
TRBV4-1	few	-	TRBJ1-5	TGCGCCAGCAGCCAAGGTCAGTCTAGCAATCAGCCCCAGCATTTT	CASSQGQSSNQPQHF
TRBV4-2	-	-	TRBJ2-5	TGTGCCAGCAGCCGAGAAAGGAGGGGGACCCAGTACTTC	CASSRERRGTQYF
TRBV25-1	few	-	TRBJ2-3	TGTGCCAGCAGTGATCCGGCAGAAACCACAGATACGCAGTATTTT	CASSDPAETTDTQYF
TRBV7-2	-	-	TRBJ1-6	TGTGCCAGCAGCTTAGTAAGCGGACGGGGAAATTCACCCCTCCACTTT	CASSLVSGRGNSPLHF
TRBV5-1	-	TRBD2	TRBJ2-7	TGCGCCAGCAGCTCTTTGACACTAGCGGGAGGAAAGCAGTACTTC	CASSSLTLAGGKQYF
TRBV4-1	-	-	TRBJ1-1	TGCGCCAGCAGTCCGATTCGATACATGAACACTGAAGCTTTCTTT	CASSPIRYMNTEAFF